The TCR beta chain described here comes from a study of sequential checkpoint blockade in melanoma. On the study more broadly: Arm A got nivolumab then ipilimumab; arm B the reverse, 1:1. Both treatment sequences were followed by maintenance nivolumab.

Produced via immunoSEQ multiplex PCR; TCRdb's table is partial and in-frame only. The sample yields about 20,000 clones, roughly four fifths seen once. Treatment meaning: randomized to nivolumab then ipilimumab (arm A) or the reverse (arm B). Live CD3+CD8+ CD19− CD56− cells were sorted from PBMCs. Germline CDR1 and CDR2: MNHEY and SMNVEV (reference sequence). The CDR3 contains 15 residues. Trimming took 1 base from V and 1 from J, leaving 10 bases between them. Sequenced here: CD8+ T cells sorted from blood (inferred from file names), sampled from a patient given nivolumab and ipilimumab in sequence. The J gene is TRBJ1-1, the V gene TRBV27; D is unclear. This clonotype originated in a human donor with melanoma. This CDR3 reads CASSLYFTGNTEAFF. In nucleotides, the CDR3 is TGTGCCAGCAGTTTATACTTTACGGGGAACACTGAAGCTTTCTTT.